This T cell receptor beta chain was recovered during a study of T cell repertoires in cytomegalovirus infection. General observations from the study: The response measured ex vivo was dominated by TCR beta clonotypes (HLA-C-restricted and CMV-specific).

About this clonotype itself: Its antigen is unidentified.

One entry per CDR3 protein results from TCRdb running MiXCR on the reads. The sample records under 350,000 distinct CDR3 sequences, roughly a fifth being singletons. V lost 1 base and J lost 5, with 6 bases in between. CDR1 and CDR2 (germline): SGHDT, YYEEEE. The CDR3 runs to 12 residues. Sequences were derived from cultured PBMCs, sampled from culture after CMV antigen stimulation. The TCR was taken from a human donor in good health (CMV status not recorded). Some clones in this sample may be carry-over from other donors' samples. The chain combines TRBV5-6 with TRBJ2-5; D is uncertain. CDR3 coding DNA: TGTGCCAGCAGCTTGATACAGGAGACCCAGTACTTC. It specifies CASSLIQETQYF.